This passage covers 15 T cell receptor beta chains from one sample sequenced in a study of lymphopenia after photon versus proton radiotherapy. Assay used: immunoSEQ multiplex PCR; TCRdb lists only in-frame clones, some missing. The sample holds roughly 150,000 clones, approximately 90% seen once. This sample comprised peripheral blood, obtained from a patient treated with photon-based radiotherapy. These receptor sequences come from a man aged 45-65 years with gastric cancer.

V gene TRBV5-1 combines with J gene TRBJ2-6, with 7 bases fitting TRBD1. The CDR3 runs to 15 residues. Germline CDR1 and CDR2: SGHRS and YFSETQ. The junction had 6 bases not matched to a gene; V was cut back by 5 bases and J by 4 bases. CDR3 in DNA: TGCGCCAGCAGTCCCGGGACAGCCGGGGCCAACGTCCTGACTTTC. Its protein is CASSPGTAGANVLTF.

This clone was counted a few times. The chain recombines TRBV4-1 with TRBJ2-4; 8 bases map to TRBD1. Unmatched junction bases numbered 5, after V lost 0 bases and J lost 7 bases. The CDR3 spans 15 residues. Germline values: CDR1 MGHRA, CDR2 YSYEKL. CDR3 sequence (DNA): TGCGCCAGCAGCCAAGATAGGACAGGGAGGAACATTCAGTACTTC. Translating it yields CASSQDRTGRNIQYF.

This rearrangement joins TRBV18 to TRBJ2-7; tentative D call: TRBD1 (5 bases). The CDR3 is 15 residues long. The V gene lost 2 bases and the J gene lost 3 bases, with 14 bases spanning the gap. Germline CDR1 and CDR2: KGHSH and LQKENI. The CDR3, as DNA: TGTGCCAGCTCACCATTCCCAGGACATGTCTACGAGCAGTACTTC. Its translation is CASSPFPGHVYEQYF.

The chain is built from TRBV5-5 and TRBJ2-6; D is perhaps TRBD1 (6 bases). CDR3 size: 19 residues. Trimming took off 0 bases at V and 0 bases at J, with 16 bases between the two ends. The germline gives CDR1 SGHKS, CDR2 YYEKEE (reference sequence). For the CDR3, the DNA is TGTGCCAGCAGCTTGGCCCAGGACAGCATACACTCTGGGGCCAACGTCCTGACTTTC. Encoded protein: CASSLAQDSIHSGANVLTF.

The V and J genes are TRBV30 and TRBJ1-5, with 7 bases matching TRBD1. Germline lookup yields CDR1 GTSNPN and CDR2 SVGIG (reference sequence). V trimming: 3 bases; J trimming: 7 bases; junction bases outside the gene matches: 6. The CDR3 runs 13 residues. CDR3 in amino acids: CAWSDRAGQPQHF. Written as DNA, the CDR3 is TGTGCCTGGAGCGACAGGGCTGGCCAGCCCCAGCATTTT.

The chain carries TRBV2 and TRBJ1-1, with TRBD1 identical over 7 bases. Looked up from germline, CDR1 is SNHLY and CDR2 is FYNNEI. The J segment lost 2 bases and the V segment lost 6 bases, leaving 6 bases of the junction unmatched. The CDR3 contains 14 residues. In DNA form, the CDR3 reads TGTGCCAGCAGCCTAGGGACAGCCAACACTGAAGCTTTCTTT. Translation: CASSLGTANTEAFF.

V usage is TRBV6-6 and J usage is TRBJ2-3; 8 nucleotides agree with TRBD2. CDR3 length: 15 amino acids. In germline, CDR1 is MNHNY, CDR2 SVGAGI (reference sequence). V was pared by 5 bases and J by 0 bases, with 4 bases of the junction left unmatched. In DNA, the CDR3 is TGTGCCAGCAGTACTAGCGGTTCTAGCACAGATACGCAGTATTTT. It yields the protein CASSTSGSSTDTQYF.

The CDR3 nucleotides are TGCGCCAGCAACCGAAACCCCGGACAGGGGAACACCGGGGAGCTGTTTTTT. This gives the protein CASNRNPGQGNTGELFF. The chain recombines TRBV5-1 with TRBJ2-2; 8 bases line up with TRBD1. Germline V gene sequence: CDR1 SGHRS, CDR2 YFSETQ. Trimming took 6 bases from V and 1 from J; bases not matched to a gene: 11. The CDR3 is 17 residues long.

This chain connects TRBV15 to TRBJ2-3; D is uncertain. CDR1 LNHNV and CDR2 YYDKDF come from the germline V gene (reference sequence). The CDR3 is made up of 12 amino acids. The ends were cut back, 3 bases at V and 4 bases at J, with 5 bases in the middle. Here the CDR3 reads CATSRSADTQYF. Here the CDR3 DNA reads TGTGCCACCAGCAGGTCGGCAGATACGCAGTATTTT.

This clone showed up just a few times. The chain links TRBV10-3 to TRBJ2-7; D may be TRBD1 (6 bases). From germline, CDR1 is ENHRY and CDR2 SYGVKD. The CDR3 is made up of 15 amino acids. Trimming cost V 3 bases and J 0 bases, with 12 bases left between them. CDR3 region: CAISDPGVSSYEQYF. The CDR3 region has the DNA TGTGCCATCAGTGACCCAGGGGTCAGCTCCTACGAGCAGTACTTC.

The chain has TRBV13 and TRBJ1-1; D is perhaps TRBD1 (6 bases). The V end was cut by 4 bases, the J end by 8 bases, with 14 bases between. In germline, CDR1 is PRHDT, CDR2 FYEKMQ (reference sequence). The CDR3 contains 13 residues. Written as DNA, the CDR3 is TGTGCCAGCAGCTCCCGGGGGGGCCGGGAAGCTTTCTTT. Residues: CASSSRGGREAFF.

The V gene is TRBV9, the J gene TRBJ1-1; D gene uncertain. The germline V gene has CDR1 SGDLS and CDR2 YYNGEE. This CDR3 has 15 residues. V was shortened by 0 bases and J by 3 bases, with 12 bases between the two germline ends. The chain's CDR3 is CASSVVGLSDTEAFF. CDR3 coding DNA: TGTGCCAGCAGCGTAGTTGGGTTATCGGACACTGAAGCTTTCTTT. The full variable domain, in which reference TRBV9 and TRBJ1-1 provide the parts outside the CDR3, is DSGVTQTPKHLITATGQRVTLRCSPRSGDLSVYWYQQSLDQGLQFLIQYYNGEERAKGNILERFSAQQFPDLHSELNLSSLELGDSALYFCASSVVGLSDTEAFFGQGTRLTVV.

The chain joins TRBV28 to TRBJ1-3, with a weak D call TRBD1 (5 bases). V shed 6 bases and J shed 2 bases, with 17 bases lying between them. CDR1 and CDR2 (germline): MDHEN, SYDVKM. The CDR3 has 16 residues. CDR3 amino acids: CASRYRQRTTGNTIYF. The CDR3 DNA sequence: TGTGCCAGCAGATATCGACAGCGAACTACTGGAAACACCATATATTTT.

In this sample, this clone turned up a few times. The V call is TRBV2, the J call TRBJ1-5, with D unresolved. Germline-derived CDR1 and CDR2 are SNHLY and FYNNEI. Trimming stripped 3 bases from V and 1 base from J, with 19 bases between. This CDR3 contains 18 residues. CDR3 sequence reads: CASSDVYFSRESNQPQHF. DNA for the CDR3: TGTGCCAGCAGTGATGTTTATTTCTCCCGGGAGAGCAATCAGCCCCAGCATTTT.

The chain couples TRBV5-4 to TRBJ2-1; D is possibly TRBD2 (6 bases). Germline V lookup: CDR1 SGHNT, CDR2 YYREEE (reference sequence). The CDR3 is made up of 13 amino acids. V was trimmed by 4 bases and J by 7 bases, leaving 12 bases between them. The CDR3 region is CASSRDSSNEQFF. Here the CDR3 DNA reads TGTGCCAGCAGCCGGGACTCTTCGAATGAGCAGTTCTTC.